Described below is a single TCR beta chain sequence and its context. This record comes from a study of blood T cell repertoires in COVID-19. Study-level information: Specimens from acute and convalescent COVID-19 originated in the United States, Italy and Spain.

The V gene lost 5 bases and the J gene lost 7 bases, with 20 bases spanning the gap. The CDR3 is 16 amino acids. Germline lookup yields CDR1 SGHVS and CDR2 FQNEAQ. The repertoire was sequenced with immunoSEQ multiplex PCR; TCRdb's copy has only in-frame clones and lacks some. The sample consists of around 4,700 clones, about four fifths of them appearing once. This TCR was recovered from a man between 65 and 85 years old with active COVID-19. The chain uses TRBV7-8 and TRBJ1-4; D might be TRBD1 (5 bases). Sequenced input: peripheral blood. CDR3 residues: CASSLRMGEAGEKLFF. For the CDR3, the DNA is TGTGCCAGCAGCCTTAGGATGGGGGAGGCCGGTGAAAAACTGTTTTTT.